The text below deals with one T cell receptor (beta chain). Its antigen remains undetermined. No base-level quality is on record; no much larger clone is a single base apart. Trimming accounts for 5 bases at V and 1 base at J, while the number of junction bases matched to no gene is 7. For CDR1 and CDR2, the germline V gene (reference sequence) lists MNHEY and SMNVEV. The CDR3 has 15 amino acids, counting the end cysteine and phenylalanine. Only the CDR3 DNA stays, 45 bases, in frame from base 1. These data belong to a study of blood T cell repertoires in COVID-19 (dated by TCRdb to the early 2020s). With respect to the entire study: The collaborator samples originated in the United States, Italy and Spain and spanned the acute and convalescent phases of COVID-19. Deeply sampled blood TCRbeta repertoires from subjects exposed to, actively infected with, or recovered from COVID-19 were included in the dataset. The repertoires were released in a freely available public database meant as a resource for research on the immune response to SARS-CoV-2. HLA class I and class II types, where available, came from metadata supplied by the sample provider rather than from assay-based typing. Samples came from the ongoing ImmuneRACE study (first 160 participants) plus 1,254 subjects from 6 global collaborators. Sample metadata almost always included a de-identified subject ID, COVID-19 status, age in years and sex. The prospective study material was composed of cDNA or gDNA derived from T cells, B-cell-depleted T cells, or PBMCs.

TCRbeta CDR3 regions were amplified from genomic DNA by means of the immunoSEQ Assay, a bias-controlled multiplex PCR. Regarding the original processing steps: Nucleated cell counts per sample were estimated from amplification of reference gene primers within the assay. Sequence reads were collapsed and filtered to measure the absolute abundance of every unique TCRbeta CDR3 rearrangement. For each sample, productive Simpson clonality was calculated as the square root of Simpson's diversity index over productive rearrangements. Drawn from immuneACCESS, this table holds only the in-frame rearrangements with V and J called that TCRdb kept. Clones are partly lost; checked studies trace under half to an unresolved V gene and leave the rest unexplained. That table furnishes V, J and clone size, whereas the DNA furnished D and trimming. The sample contains about 120,000 clones, about 85% of them found a single time. Together, the top ten hold approximately 10% of the sample.

The collaborating institutions used their own protocols to collect whole blood in K2EDTA tubes. For TCRbeta analysis, collaborators shipped samples as frozen whole blood, isolated PBMCs, or DNA extracted from either of those sample types. Points the paper makes about the study in general: How much clinical and demographic metadata was included differed by source and by participant, and the metadata was provided uncurated.

Recombination connected TRBV27 to TRBJ1-1; the central 7 bases match TRBD1. The TCR sequence derives from a man of 80 years or more with acute or convalescent COVID-19. Sequencing was performed on peripheral blood. The sequenced DNA is TGTGCCAGCAGTCCCGGGACAGCCCGGAACACTGAAGCTTTCTTT. Its protein reads: CASSPGTARNTEAFF.